This T cell receptor (beta chain) was recorded in a study of T-cell memory formation after mild COVID-19 (dated by TCRdb to the early 2020s). For the wider study: TCR sequence clusters from the two donors were largely donor specific. Longitudinal TCRalpha and TCRbeta repertoire sequencing tracked T-cell clones expanding and contracting after mild COVID-19 in two donors. The cohort was made up of two young adult volunteers, one female and one male, who were previously healthy.

Instrument used: Illumina NovaSeq 6000. TCRalpha and TCRbeta cDNA libraries were built by 5'RACE with constant-segment primers, adding sample barcodes and unique molecular identifiers. RNA was extracted from every sample with Trizol reagent. The libraries were amplified in two PCR steps, and the second step added a second sample barcode and Illumina TruSeq adapters. The libraries were sequenced on an Illumina NovaSeq using 2 x 150 bp paired-end reads. Per the source publication's procedure: The reads were demultiplexed and collapsed into UMI-guided consensus sequences using migec v1.2.7. Using mixcr v2.1.11, the UMI consensuses were aligned to TRA and TRB V and J templates and assembled into clonotypes. Clonotypes were classified as expanded or contracted when called significant by both edgeR and NoisET, with noise models trained on biological replicates. For edgeR calls, the cutoffs were a false discovery rate-adjusted p below 0.01 and a log2 fold-change threshold of 1. As an exploratory analysis of dynamics, max-normalized trajectories of the 1000 most abundant clonotypes were examined with PCA combined with hierarchical clustering. Each responding clone was given a CD4 or CD8 phenotype based on the CD4+ and CD8+ repertoires, which had been sequenced separately. TCRdb's own reprocessing of the public reads used fastp at Q25 and MiXCR and kept productive beta chains. Entries that share a CDR3 protein sequence are merged under the most common genes and DNA. TCRdb assigned the V and J calls; the authors' analysis was not used. In this sample the table shows about 310,000 distinct CDR3 sequences, 15% to 20% of which occur a single time. Clones ranked in the top ten supply around 23% of the sample.

Ficoll-Paque density gradient centrifugation was the method used to isolate PBMCs. What the research found in general, with its limitations: The study included only a couple of mild cases, and larger cohorts that include severe cases with pre-infection samples were judged to be necessary. Whether the second-wave clones peaking on day 37 were SARS-CoV-2 specific was not confirmed. Contracting CD4+ clones turned up mainly in the CM and EM memory subsets, whereas EMRA was where CD8+ clones were enriched. Clones contracting from day 15 to 85 had balanced CD4/CD8 phenotypes, while a second wave expanding from day 15 to 37 was biased towards CD4+. Some responding clones were detected in pre-infection memory, suggesting pre-existing cross-reactive memory T cells joined the SARS-CoV-2 response.

This clonotype has a count of ten or more. This clone's antigen is unknown. Nothing much larger sits one base from this clone, and base qualities are not available. V is shortened by 6 bases, J by 2 bases, and the region joining them spans 7 bases. The CDR3 goes from the cysteine to the phenylalanine over 13 residues. CDR3 DNA is the only sequence kept; it has 39 bases, read in frame from the first base. Sample: PBMCs or a T cell subset sorted from them (not recorded which). The sequence was collected from a man aged 18 to 29 who had mild COVID-19 (a few samples of this study predate the infection). The sample titles of this study are shuffled in the database, so cell type and time point are left out; the donor was told from shared clones. The rearrangement combines TRBV12-3 or TRBV12-4 with TRBJ2-2, with no confidently assigned D gene. The sequenced DNA: TGTGCCAGCAGCCGCGGCAACACCGGGGAGCTGTTTTTT. Translated, it reads CASSRGNTGELFF.